The 8 T cell receptor beta chains below were found in one sample sequenced in a study of shared clonotypes between healthy human individuals. Assay used: immunoSEQ multiplex PCR; TCRdb lists only in-frame clones, some missing. The data hold approximately 2.5 million clones, with under 95% observed a single time. Sequencing used naive CD4+ T cells from PBMCs. The subset here: CD45RA+ positively selected. Source of these receptors: a man between 18 and 29 years old in good health. Some clones in this sample may be carry-over from other donors' samples.

A remark on this clone: The sample holds other DNA sequences that translate to the same CDR3. This chain connects TRBV20-1 to TRBJ1-2; no firm D call. From germline, CDR1 is DFQATT and CDR2 SNEGSKA (reference sequence). V lost 3 bases, J lost 3 bases, and 2 bases lay in between. The CDR3 runs to 10 residues. The CDR3 spells CSARDYGYTF. The CDR3 DNA sequence: TGCAGTGCTAGGGACTATGGCTACACCTTC.

To note about this clone: The same CDR3 arises from other DNA sequences in this sample as well. The chain carries TRBV11-2 and TRBJ2-3; 8 nucleotides match TRBD2. CDR3 length: 16 residues. Germline V gene data show CDR1 as SGHAT and CDR2 as FQNNGV. V gave up 1 base and J gave up 2 bases; unmatched junction bases: 5. DNA of the CDR3: TGTGCCAGCAGCTTAGTGGCGGGAGGCGTCACAGATACGCAGTATTTT. This sequence encodes CASSLVAGGVTDTQYF.

Remarks on this clone: Additional DNA sequences in this sample encode the identical CDR3. V is TRBV5-1 and J is TRBJ2-7, with a possible D match to TRBD2 (5 bases). Germline CDR1 and CDR2: SGHRS and YFSETQ. V lost 4 bases and J lost 7, with 12 bases in between. CDR3 length: 12 residues. CDR3 sequence: CASSLTGIEQYF. DNA for the CDR3: TGCGCCAGCAGCCTGACGGGAATAGAGCAGTACTTC.

V and J are TRBV6-5 and TRBJ1-1; the match to TRBD1 covers 8 bases. V was pared by 6 bases and J by 5 bases, with 11 bases of the junction left unmatched. This CDR3 is built from 15 residues. CDR1 MNHEY and CDR2 SVGAGI come from the germline V gene. CDR3 sequence: CASSSVSGGETEAFF. Written as DNA, the CDR3 is TGTGCCAGCAGCTCAGTTTCAGGGGGCGAGACTGAAGCTTTCTTT.

To note about this clone: The sample carries other DNA sequences with the same CDR3. The chain is built from TRBV19 and TRBJ2-3, with unresolved D. The CDR3 loop spans 13 amino acids. V lost 6 bases to trimming and J lost 2 bases, with 9 bases between them. Germline-derived CDR1 and CDR2 are LNHDA and SQIVND (reference sequence). CDR3: CASRDGPTDTQYF. CDR3 DNA: TGTGCCAGTAGGGACGGACCCACAGATACGCAGTATTTT.

This clone was detected once. The chain carries TRBV7-6 and TRBJ1-3; D gene ambiguous. V lost 5 bases and J 0 bases, leaving 20 bases between the germline ends. Per germline, CDR1 SGHVS and CDR2 FNYEAQ. The CDR3 has 18 amino acids. CDR3 loop: CASSLRGKEDRSGNTIYF. DNA for the CDR3: TGTGCCAGCAGCCTGAGAGGAAAGGAGGACCGCTCTGGAAACACCATATATTTT.

The rearrangement links TRBV5-1 to TRBJ2-2; D might be TRBD1 (6 bases). The CDR3 has 14 residues. V was shortened by 4 bases and J by 6 bases, with 13 bases between the two germline ends. In germline, CDR1 is SGHRS, CDR2 YFSETQ. The CDR3, as DNA: TGCGCCAGCAGCCCGACCACAGGGTCCGGGGAGCTGTTTTTT. Protein: CASSPTTGSGELFF.

The chain has TRBV18 and TRBJ2-1; 8 bases agree with TRBD2. V trimming: 1 base; J trimming: 0 bases; junction bases outside the gene matches: 8. The CDR3 is made up of 18 amino acids. Germline V gene sequence: CDR1 KGHSH, CDR2 LQKENI. The CDR3 reads CASSPRGESGSSYNEQFF. The CDR3 bases are TGTGCCAGCTCACCACGGGGGGAGAGCGGGAGCTCCTACAATGAGCAGTTCTTC.